The clone carrying this TCR beta chain was found many times. Its cognate antigen is unknown. These data are taken from a study of T cells in Graves' hyperthyroidism and ophthalmopathy. Whole-study results and caveats: Among thyroid clonotypes expanded above 0.001, most also appeared in blood.

TCR beta CDR3 sequences were amplified from RNA transcripts. Researchers ran a first-round RT-PCR on the TCR CDR3 using the HTBI primer set. One entry per CDR3 protein, called by TCRdb with MiXCR from the multiplex PCR reads. Among under 750,000 distinct CDR3 sequences, around 19% were seen once, and the ten largest hold 16%. Clinical symptoms, serum thyroxine, TRAb, thyroid ultrasound and orbital computed tomography informed diagnoses. PBMCs were sourced from less than 12 ml fresh peripheral blood. This CDR3 comprises 16 residues. V trimming: 5 bases; J trimming: 4 bases; junction bases outside the gene matches: 6. The germline V gene encodes CDR1 SGHAT and CDR2 FQNNGV.

The specimen sequenced was blood. V and J are TRBV11-2 and TRBJ2-2; 11 nucleotides match TRBD2. This sequence was found in a woman aged 50 to 65 with Graves' hyperthyroidism that later progressed to Graves' ophthalmopathy. The chain's CDR3 is CASSQLTSGGTGELFF. The CDR3 nucleotides read TGTGCCAGCAGCCAACTAACTAGCGGGGGCACCGGGGAGCTGTTTTTT.